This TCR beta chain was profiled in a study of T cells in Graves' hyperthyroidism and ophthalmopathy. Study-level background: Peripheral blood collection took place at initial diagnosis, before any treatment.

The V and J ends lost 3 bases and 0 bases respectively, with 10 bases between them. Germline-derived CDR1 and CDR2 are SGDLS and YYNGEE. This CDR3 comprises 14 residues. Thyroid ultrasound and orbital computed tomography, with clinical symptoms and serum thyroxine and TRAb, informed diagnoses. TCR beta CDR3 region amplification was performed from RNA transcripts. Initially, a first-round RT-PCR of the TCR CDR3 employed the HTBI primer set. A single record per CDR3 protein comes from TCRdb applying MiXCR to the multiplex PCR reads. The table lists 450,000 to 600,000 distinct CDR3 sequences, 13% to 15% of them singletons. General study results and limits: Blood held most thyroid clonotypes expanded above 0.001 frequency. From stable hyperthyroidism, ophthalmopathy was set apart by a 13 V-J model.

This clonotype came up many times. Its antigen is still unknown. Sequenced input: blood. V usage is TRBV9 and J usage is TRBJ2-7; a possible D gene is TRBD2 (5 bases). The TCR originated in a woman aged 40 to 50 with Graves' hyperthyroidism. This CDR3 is CASSGERSSYEQYF. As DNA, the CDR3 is TGTGCCAGCAGCGGGGAGCGGAGCTCCTACGAGCAGTACTTC.